This TCR beta chain was identified in a study of blood T cell repertoires in COVID-19. Data came from immunoSEQ multiplex PCR; TCRdb stores just in-frame clones and leaves some out. The repertoire consists of 75,000 to 90,000 clones, with roughly 91% occurring once and the leading ten covering about 6.3%. The germline CDR1 and CDR2 sequences are SGDLS and YYNGEE. With 0 bases removed from V and 0 bases from J, the gap between germline ends came to 7 bases. The CDR3 covers 14 residues. Source material: peripheral blood. The rearrangement joins TRBV9 to TRBJ2-7, with D hard to call. The TCR comes from a man younger than 30 with COVID-19, enrolled during active disease. CDR3: CASSVESSSYEQYF. DNA of the CDR3: TGTGCCAGCAGCGTAGAAAGTAGCTCCTACGAGCAGTACTTC.